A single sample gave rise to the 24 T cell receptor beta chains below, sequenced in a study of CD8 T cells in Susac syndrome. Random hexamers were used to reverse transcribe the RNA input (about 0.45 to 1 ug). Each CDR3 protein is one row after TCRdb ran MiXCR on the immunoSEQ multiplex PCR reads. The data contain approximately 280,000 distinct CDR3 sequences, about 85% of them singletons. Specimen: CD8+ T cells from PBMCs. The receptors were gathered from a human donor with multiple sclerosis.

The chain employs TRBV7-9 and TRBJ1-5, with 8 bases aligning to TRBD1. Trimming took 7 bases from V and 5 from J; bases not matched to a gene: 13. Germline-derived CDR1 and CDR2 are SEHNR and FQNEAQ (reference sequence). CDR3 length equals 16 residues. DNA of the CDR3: TGTGCCAGCACACTCGCGGGCAGGGGGCTCGATCAGCCCCAGCATTTT. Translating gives CASTLAGRGLDQPQHF.

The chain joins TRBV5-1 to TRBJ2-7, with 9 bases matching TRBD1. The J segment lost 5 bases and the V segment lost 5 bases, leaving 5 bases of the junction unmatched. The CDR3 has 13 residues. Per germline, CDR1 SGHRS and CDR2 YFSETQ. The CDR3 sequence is CASRDGTGNEQYF. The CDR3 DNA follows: TGCGCCAGCAGGGACGGGACAGGGAACGAGCAGTACTTC.

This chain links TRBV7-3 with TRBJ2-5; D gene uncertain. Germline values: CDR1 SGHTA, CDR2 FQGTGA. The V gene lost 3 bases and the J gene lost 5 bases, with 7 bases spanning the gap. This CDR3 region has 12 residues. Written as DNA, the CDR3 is TGTGCCAGCAGCTTGCTCCTTGAGACCCAGTACTTC. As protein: CASSLLLETQYF.

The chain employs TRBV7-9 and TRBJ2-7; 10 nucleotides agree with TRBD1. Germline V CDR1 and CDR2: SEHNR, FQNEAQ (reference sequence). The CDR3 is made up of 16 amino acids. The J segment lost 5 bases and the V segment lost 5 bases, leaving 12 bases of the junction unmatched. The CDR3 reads CASSKIRDRGSNEQYF. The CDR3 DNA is TGTGCCAGCAGCAAAATCCGGGACAGGGGTTCCAACGAGCAGTACTTC.

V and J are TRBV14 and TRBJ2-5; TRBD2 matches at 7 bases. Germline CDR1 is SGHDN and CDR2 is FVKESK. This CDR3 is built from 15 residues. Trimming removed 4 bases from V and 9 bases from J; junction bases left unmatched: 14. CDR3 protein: CASSRPRDGRGAQYF. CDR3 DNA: TGTGCCAGCAGCCGGCCTAGGGACGGCCGGGGGGCCCAGTACTTC.

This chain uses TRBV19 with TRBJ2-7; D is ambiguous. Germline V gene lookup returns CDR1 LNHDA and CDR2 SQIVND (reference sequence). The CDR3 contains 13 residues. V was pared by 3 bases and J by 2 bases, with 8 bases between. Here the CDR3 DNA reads TGTGCCAGTAGTATCGGACCGACCTACGAGCAGTACTTC. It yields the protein CASSIGPTYEQYF.

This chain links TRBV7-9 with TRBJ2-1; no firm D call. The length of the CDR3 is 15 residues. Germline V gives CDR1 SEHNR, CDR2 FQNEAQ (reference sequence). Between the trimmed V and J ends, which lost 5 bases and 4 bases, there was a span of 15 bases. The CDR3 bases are TGTGCCAGCAGCCCCCTGAGAAGCGAATACAATGAGCAGTTCTTC. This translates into CASSPLRSEYNEQFF.

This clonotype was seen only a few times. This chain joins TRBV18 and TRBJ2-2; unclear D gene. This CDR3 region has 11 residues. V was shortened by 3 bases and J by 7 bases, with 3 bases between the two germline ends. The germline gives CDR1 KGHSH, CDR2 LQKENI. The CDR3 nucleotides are TGTGCCAGCTCACCGGACGGGGAGCTGTTTTTT. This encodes CASSPDGELFF.

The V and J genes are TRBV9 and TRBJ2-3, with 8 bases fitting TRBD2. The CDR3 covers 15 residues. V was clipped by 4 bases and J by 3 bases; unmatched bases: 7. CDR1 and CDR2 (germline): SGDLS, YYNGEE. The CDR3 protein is CASSPSGSPTDTQYF. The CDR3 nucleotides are TGTGCCAGCAGCCCCAGCGGGAGTCCGACAGATACGCAGTATTTT.

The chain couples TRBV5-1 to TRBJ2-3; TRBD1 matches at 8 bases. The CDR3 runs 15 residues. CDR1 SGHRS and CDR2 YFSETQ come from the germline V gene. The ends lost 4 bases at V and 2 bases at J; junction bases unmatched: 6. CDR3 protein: CASSIGQGLTDTQYF. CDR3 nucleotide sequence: TGCGCCAGCAGCATCGGACAGGGCCTCACAGATACGCAGTATTTT.

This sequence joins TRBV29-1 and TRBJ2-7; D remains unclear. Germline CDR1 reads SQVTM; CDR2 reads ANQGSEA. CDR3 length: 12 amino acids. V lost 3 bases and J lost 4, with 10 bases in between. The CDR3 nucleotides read TGCAGCGTTGAGGGCAGAGAGTACGAGCAGTACTTC. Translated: CSVEGREYEQYF.

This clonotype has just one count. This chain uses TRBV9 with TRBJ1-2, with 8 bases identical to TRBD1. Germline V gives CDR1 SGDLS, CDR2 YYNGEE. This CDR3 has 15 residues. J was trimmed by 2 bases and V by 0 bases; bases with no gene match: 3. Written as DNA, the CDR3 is TGTGCCAGCAGCGTAGCCGGGGACAGGAACTATGGCTACACCTTC. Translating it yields CASSVAGDRNYGYTF.

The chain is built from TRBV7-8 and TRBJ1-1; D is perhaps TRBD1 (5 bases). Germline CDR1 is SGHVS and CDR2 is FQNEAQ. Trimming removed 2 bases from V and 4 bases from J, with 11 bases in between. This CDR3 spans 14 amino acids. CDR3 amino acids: CASSLRGRVTEAFF. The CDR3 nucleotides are TGTGCCAGCAGCTTAAGGGGCAGGGTCACTGAAGCTTTCTTT.

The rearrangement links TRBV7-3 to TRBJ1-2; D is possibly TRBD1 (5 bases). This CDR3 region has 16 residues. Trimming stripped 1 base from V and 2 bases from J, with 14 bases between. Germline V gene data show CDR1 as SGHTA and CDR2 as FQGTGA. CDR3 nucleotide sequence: TGTGCCAGCAGCTTAAATGGCCTTCAGGGCAACTATGGCTACACCTTC. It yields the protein CASSLNGLQGNYGYTF.

The CDR3 DNA is TGCGCCAGCAGCTTGATGACAGCCCAAGAGACCCAGTACTTC. Amino acid sequence: CASSLMTAQETQYF. The rearrangement links TRBV5-1 to TRBJ2-5, with D possibly TRBD1 on 5 matching bases. The CDR3 is 14 amino acids. V was trimmed by 1 base and J by 1 base, leaving 8 bases between them. CDR1 is SGHRS and CDR2 is YFSETQ in the germline V gene.

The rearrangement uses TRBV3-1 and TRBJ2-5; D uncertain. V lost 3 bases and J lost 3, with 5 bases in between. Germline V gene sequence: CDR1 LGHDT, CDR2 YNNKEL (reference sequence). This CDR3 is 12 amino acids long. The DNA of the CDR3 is TGTGCCAGCAGCCATCTAGAAGAGACCCAGTACTTC. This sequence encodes CASSHLEETQYF.

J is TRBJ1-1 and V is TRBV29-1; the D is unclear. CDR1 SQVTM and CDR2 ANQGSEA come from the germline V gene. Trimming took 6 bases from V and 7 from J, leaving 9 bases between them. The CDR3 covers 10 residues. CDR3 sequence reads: CSVRALEAFF. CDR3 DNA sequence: TGCAGCGTCCGGGCCCTTGAAGCTTTCTTT.

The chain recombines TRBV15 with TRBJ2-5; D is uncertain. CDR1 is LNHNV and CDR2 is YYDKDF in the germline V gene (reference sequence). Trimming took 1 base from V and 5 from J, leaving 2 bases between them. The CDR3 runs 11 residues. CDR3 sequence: CATSRGETQYF. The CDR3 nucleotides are TGTGCCACCAGCAGAGGGGAGACCCAGTACTTC.

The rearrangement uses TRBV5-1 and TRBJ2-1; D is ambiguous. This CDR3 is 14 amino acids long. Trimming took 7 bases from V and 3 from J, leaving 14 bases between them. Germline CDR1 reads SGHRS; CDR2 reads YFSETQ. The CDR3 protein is CASHDLFSYNEQFF. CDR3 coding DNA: TGCGCCAGCCATGATCTATTTAGCTACAATGAGCAGTTCTTC. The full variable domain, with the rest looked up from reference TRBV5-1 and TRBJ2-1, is KAGVTQTPRYLIKTRGQQVTLSCSPISGHRSVSWYQQTPGQGLQFLFEYFSETQRNKGNFPGRFSGRQFSNSRSEMNVSTLELGDSALYLCASHDLFSYNEQFFGPGTRLTVL.

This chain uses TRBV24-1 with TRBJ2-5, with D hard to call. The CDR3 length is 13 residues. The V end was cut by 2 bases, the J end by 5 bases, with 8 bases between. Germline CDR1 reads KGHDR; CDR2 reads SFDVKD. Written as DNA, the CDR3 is TGTGCCACCAGTGATTGGACCGGGGAGACCCAGTACTTC. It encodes CATSDWTGETQYF.

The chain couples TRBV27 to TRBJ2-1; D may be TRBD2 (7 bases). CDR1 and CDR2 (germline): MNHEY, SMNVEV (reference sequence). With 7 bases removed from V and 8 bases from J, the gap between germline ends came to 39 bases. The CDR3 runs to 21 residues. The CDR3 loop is CASTSRRGGARGGAFKDEQFF. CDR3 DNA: TGTGCCAGCACCTCCCGACGAGGGGGGGCGAGGGGAGGGGCTTTCAAGGATGAGCAGTTCTTC.

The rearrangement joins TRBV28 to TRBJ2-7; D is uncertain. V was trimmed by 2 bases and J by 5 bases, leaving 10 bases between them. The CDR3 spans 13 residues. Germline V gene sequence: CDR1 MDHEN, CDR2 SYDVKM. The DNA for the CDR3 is TGTGCCAGCAGTTTAAATGGTATCCACGAGCAGTACTTC. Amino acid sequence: CASSLNGIHEQYF.

The CDR3 DNA sequence: TGCAGTGCTGAGGGACAGGAGGAAAAACTGTTTTTT. Protein: CSAEGQEEKLFF. V and J are TRBV20-1 and TRBJ1-4; 8 bases match TRBD1. CDR3 size: 12 residues. V gave up 5 bases and J gave up 8 bases; unmatched junction bases: 4. From germline, CDR1 is DFQATT and CDR2 SNEGSKA (reference sequence).

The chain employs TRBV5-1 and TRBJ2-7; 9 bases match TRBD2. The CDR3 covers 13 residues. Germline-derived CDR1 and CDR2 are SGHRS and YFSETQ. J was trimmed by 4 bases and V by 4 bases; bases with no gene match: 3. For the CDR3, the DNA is TGCGCCAGCAGCGAAGGACTAGCGTACGAGCAGTACTTC. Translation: CASSEGLAYEQYF.